A single sample gave rise to the 7 T cell receptor beta chains below, sequenced in a study of T-cell reconstitution after alpha-beta-depleted transplantation in children. Unique molecular identifiers were built into the TCRbeta library. TCRdb called the PCR reads again in MiXCR, with one record for every CDR3 protein. Of about 58,000 distinct CDR3 sequences listed, 40% to 55% are singletons. The sample was PBMCs, mostly from graft donor cells, taken 360 days after TCRalphabeta/CD19-depleted stem cell transplant. These receptors originate from a male patient aged 5 to 17 who had a stem cell transplant for acute lymphoblastic leukemia, so the T cells may come from the graft donor.

This CDR3 reads CASSPRSSGANVLTF. CDR3 DNA: TGTGCCAGCAGTCCTCGGAGCTCTGGGGCCAACGTCCTGACTTTC. This chain links TRBV11-2 with TRBJ2-6; D is undetermined. V was trimmed by 6 bases and J by 0 bases, leaving 9 bases between them. The germline gives CDR1 SGHAT, CDR2 FQNNGV. The CDR3 runs to 15 residues.

V gene TRBV5-1 combines with J gene TRBJ2-1, with 10 positions matching TRBD1. The V segment lost 7 bases and the J segment 7 bases; nucleotides outside the gene matches: 5. The CDR3 contains 13 residues. Per the germline V gene, CDR1 is SGHRS and CDR2 is YFSETQ. CDR3 sequence: CASLGTGVNEQFF. The CDR3 DNA follows: TGCGCCAGCTTAGGGACAGGGGTTAATGAGCAGTTCTTC.

This clonotype was detected only a few times. The chain employs TRBV7-3 and TRBJ2-2; the D gene is possibly TRBD2 (7 bases). The CDR3 runs to 15 residues. The germline V gene has CDR1 SGHTA and CDR2 FQGTGA. Trimming shortened V by 3 bases and J by 1 base, and 9 bases separated the two germline ends. The CDR3 DNA is TGTGCCAGCAGCTTCGGGGGGCAGAACACCGGGGAGCTGTTTTTT. As protein: CASSFGGQNTGELFF.

The chain employs TRBV4-3 and TRBJ2-1; no reliable D call. Per the germline V gene, CDR1 is LGHNA and CDR2 is YSLEER. V was cut by 0 bases and J by 3 bases, with 3 bases left in between. The CDR3 totals 13 residues. CDR3 loop: CASSQDFYNEQFF. The CDR3 DNA is TGCGCCAGCAGCCAAGACTTCTACAATGAGCAGTTCTTC.

The CDR3 coding sequence is TGTGCCAGTGGACAGGGGGCTAGAACAGATACGCAGTATTTT. Protein sequence: CASGQGARTDTQYF. The chain combines TRBV12-3 or TRBV12-4 with TRBJ2-3; 11 positions agree with TRBD1. The CDR3 is made up of 14 amino acids. The V gene end was trimmed by 9 bases and the J gene end by 3 bases; junction bases not matched to a gene: 5.

The chain joins TRBV10-3 to TRBJ1-1, with D possibly TRBD1 on 5 matching bases. The V and J ends lost 3 bases and 1 base respectively, with 12 bases between them. The CDR3 is 15 amino acids. Germline CDR1 and CDR2: ENHRY and SYGVKD. The CDR3 sequence is CAISDGATRNTEAFF. The CDR3 DNA sequence: TGTGCCATCAGTGATGGGGCCACAAGGAACACTGAAGCTTTCTTT.

The chain joins TRBV24-1 to TRBJ2-1; no clear D gene. V shed 5 bases and J shed 2 bases, with 15 bases lying between them. Looked up from germline, CDR1 is KGHDR and CDR2 is SFDVKD. The CDR3 extends over 16 amino acids. For the CDR3, the DNA is TGTGCCACCAGTGGTATTAGCCGCGTGGCCTACAATGAGCAGTTCTTC. Its translation is CATSGISRVAYNEQFF.